This T cell receptor (beta chain) was recovered during a study of T cells in Graves' hyperthyroidism and ophthalmopathy (dated by TCRdb to the late 2010s). For context, the study as a whole: Peripheral blood was collected at initial diagnosis, before any treatment. To identify distinguishing TCR V-J signatures, a discovery cohort of 95 to 100 patients was used, comprising 40 to 45 with Graves' ophthalmopathy and around 60 with stable Graves' hyperthyroidism. Whether ophthalmopathy could be predicted prospectively was tested in an independent validation cohort made up of under 20 hyperthyroidism patients plus 17 patients who later progressed to ophthalmopathy. The 90 to 100 discovery patients were randomly split 7:3 into training and test sets. In addition, the study compared T-cell repertoires in thyroid tissue and in blood from several Graves' hyperthyroidism patients. After sampling, hyperthyroidism patients received methimazole starting at 30 mg daily, and ophthalmopathy patients received high-dose intravenous methylprednisolone. TCR Vbeta CDR3 sequencing of some 140 peripheral blood samples (roughly 41 ophthalmopathy, 75 to 85 hyperthyroidism and approximately 17 progressor patients) is reported in the paper.

Relative to germline, V is 6 bases shorter and J is 1 base shorter, with 13 bases between their ends. In the germline V gene, CDR1 corresponds to SGHRS and CDR2 to YFSETQ. The CDR3 holds 14 amino acids from the cysteine to the phenylalanine. The kept DNA is CDR3 alone, 42 bases in frame from the first base. As concerns this clonotype: The specificity of this receptor is unknown. Per-nucleotide qualities are absent, and no much larger clonotype sits a single base away.

Hyperthyroidism patients were aged 18 to 65 years and newly diagnosed, with disease duration of less than 2 months. The study excluded patients with uncontrolled infections, other autoimmune diseases, pregnancy or lactation. Diagnoses were established on the basis of clinical symptoms, serum thyroxine and TRAb, thyroid ultrasound, and orbital computed tomography. For progressor patients, blood was drawn at the first diagnosis of hyperthyroidism, before any ophthalmopathy symptoms had appeared. PBMCs were separated from roughly 10 ml of fresh peripheral blood using Ficoll-Paque density gradient centrifugation. Patients classed as progressors first received a Graves' hyperthyroidism diagnosis and then went on to develop ophthalmopathy during follow-up. Total RNA was extracted with Trizol reagent, and quality was checked on an Agilent 2100 Bioanalyzer. Results and caveats for the whole study, not just this receptor: In validation, the model predicted progression to ophthalmopathy a median of about 5.9 months before onset, with about 71% sensitivity and more than 72% specificity. Most expanded thyroid clonotypes (frequency above 0.001) were also found in blood, which suggests that blood repertoires may mirror thyroid immune responses. No statistical method was used to set the sample size in advance, and investigators knew the group allocation. A 13 V-J signature model separated ophthalmopathy from stable hyperthyroidism, with approximately 87% sensitivity and just under 84% specificity in cross-validation and 80%/75% in testing.

The TCR beta CDR3 regions were amplified from the RNA transcripts. The TCR CDR3 was subjected to a first round of RT-PCR using the HTBI primer set and the Qiagen OneStep RT-PCR kit. The libraries were constructed in a second round of multiplex PCR and then size-selected and purified. Libraries were sequenced paired-end with 100 bp reads on an Illumina HiSeq2000. On the authors' methods: SOAPnuke was used to process the raw data, removing reads that contained adapters or uncalled bases, had a mean Phred below 15, or lacked an exact match to the constant primer or identifier. COPE v1.2.5 was used to merge high-quality paired reads, and clonotypes were defined as unique nucleotide sequences. MiTCR v1.1 was used to align clonotypes to the IMGT TRBV, TRBD and TRBJ reference segments. Only V-J combinations with frequency above 0.0001, covering 99% to 99.2% of repertoires, were analysed. A TCS score was defined as the ratio between F50 (clonal expansion) and ExV (chaos), using BLOSUM62-based TCRdist between CDR3 peptides within each V-J. Welch's t-statistics and random forest reduced some 510 V-J features to roughly 13, which were used in a naive Bayes classifier (R e1071). Using fastp at Q25 and MiXCR, TCRdb reprocessed the public reads and kept productive beta chains. Rows matching on CDR3 protein sequence are summarized as one entry with the most common DNA and genes. TCRdb, not the authors, supplied the V and J calls. The sample records some 250,000 distinct CDR3 sequences, roughly 15% of which are singletons. Roughly 30% of the sample lies in the top ten.

The rearrangement combines TRBV5-1 with TRBJ1-1, with an unclear D gene assignment. This sequence originates from a woman between 45 and 65 years old with Graves' hyperthyroidism that later progressed to Graves' ophthalmopathy. Sequenced input: blood. CDR3 protein: CASKKPGRNTEAFF. The DNA is TGCGCCAGCAAAAAACCCGGGAGGAACACTGAAGCTTTCTTT.